This T cell receptor (beta chain) was sequenced during a study of response to subunit inactivated influenza vaccine. TCRdb passed the RT-PCR reads through MiXCR, listing each CDR3 protein once. The table records about 180,000 distinct CDR3 sequences, about 11% of them present only once. Points on this clonotype: The antigen remains undetermined.

General study results and limits: With each seasonal influenza vaccination, the authors suggested, few new T cells are recruited.

This CDR3 is built from 15 residues. Per germline, CDR1 MNHEY and CDR2 SVGEGT. V was clipped by 5 bases and J by 9 bases; unmatched bases: 10. This receptor was identified in a man aged 45-69 years who received an inactivated influenza vaccine. The starting material was CD8+ T cells sorted from PBMCs, obtained less than 30 months after vaccination. The rearrangement links TRBV6-2 or TRBV6-3 to TRBJ2-1, with 10 bases identical to TRBD2. DNA of the CDR3: TGTGCCAGCAGTCCCCCCAGCGGGGGGGCCGGTGAGCAGTTCTTC. This encodes CASSPPSGGAGEQFF.